This TCR beta chain was recovered during a study of cytomegalovirus exposure and HLA in healthy donors. For the study at large: From donors who were HLA-typed, an early data release held 80 million to 95 million unique TCRs.

Study results and limitations: Using a false discovery rate of 0.05, a later analysis showed that about 16,000 TCR beta sequences were associated with HLA alleles. Diagnosis of cytomegalovirus status made by the classifier reportedly showed high specificity and sensitivity.

A word on this clone: Its antigen is still unknown.

PCR amplification relied on 60 Vbeta primers (plus 13 Jbeta primers). Sequencing used immunoSEQ multiplex PCR; TCRdb keeps in-frame clones, though not all of them. This sample has roughly 140,000 clones, with approximately 80% found just once. The TCR was taken from a man aged 40-49 years in good health and CMV-seropositive. Sequenced input: PBMCs.

In DNA form, the CDR3 reads TGTGCCAGCAGCTTAGGGTGGACATCCCAGTACTTC. Translating gives CASSLGWTSQYF. V is TRBV5-4 and J is TRBJ2-5, with a weak D call TRBD1 (5 bases). V dropped 2 bases and J dropped 9 bases, with 11 bases sitting between them. CDR3 length equals 12 residues. Germline CDR1 is SGHNT and CDR2 is YYREEE (reference sequence).